This T cell receptor beta chain was recovered during a study of T cells in Graves' hyperthyroidism and ophthalmopathy. Study as a whole: Before any treatment, at initial diagnosis, peripheral blood was collected. General study results and limits: Ophthalmopathy and stable hyperthyroidism were separated by a 13 V-J model. It was a median about 6 months before onset that the model predicted ophthalmopathy.

Patients were excluded for uncontrolled infection, other autoimmune disease, pregnancy or lactation. This clonotype has only a few counts. Its antigen remains unknown. The investigators amplified TCR beta CDR3 regions from RNA transcripts. Carried out on the TCR CDR3, a first-round RT-PCR used the HTBI primer set. MiXCR, applied by TCRdb to the multiplex PCR reads, yields one record per CDR3 protein. The sample lists under 350,000 distinct CDR3 sequences, roughly a fifth occurring once. Germline loops: CDR1 KGHSH, CDR2 LQKENI. The CDR3 spans 16 residues. The ends lost 3 bases at V and 4 bases at J; junction bases unmatched: 6.

The TCR sequence derives from a woman in her 50s with Graves' hyperthyroidism. The chain recombines TRBV18 with TRBJ2-6; TRBD1 agrees at 7 bases. Sequencing was carried out using blood. CDR3 DNA: TGTGCCAGCTCACCTGAACAGGGGAACGGGGCCAACGTCCTGACTTTC. Its translation: CASSPEQGNGANVLTF.